These 29 T cell receptor beta chains share one sample of origin, sequenced in a study of T-cell reconstitution after alpha-beta-depleted transplantation in children. Preparation of the TCRbeta library was carried out with unique molecular identifiers. TCRdb analysed the PCR reads with MiXCR anew, one entry per CDR3 protein. Among approximately 130,000 distinct CDR3 sequences listed, roughly 9% were seen once. Specimen: PBMCs, mostly from graft donor cells, collected 180 days after TCRalphabeta/CD19-depleted stem cell transplant. Source of these receptors: a girl under three years old who had a stem cell transplant for combined immunodeficiency, so the T cells may come from the graft donor.

In its sample, this clonotype was seen a few times. J is TRBJ2-1 and V is TRBV7-3, with 7 bases lining up with TRBD2. Germline loops: CDR1 SGHTA, CDR2 FQGTGA. The CDR3 has 15 amino acids. The V segment lost 5 bases and the J segment 8 bases; nucleotides outside the gene matches: 12. This CDR3 reads CASSPTRTSLDEQFF. CDR3 nucleotides: TGTGCCAGCAGCCCAACCAGGACTAGTTTAGATGAGCAGTTCTTC. Combining the CDR3 with reference TRBV7-3 and TRBJ2-1 gives the whole variable domain GAGVSQTPSNKVTEKGKYVELRCDPISGHTALYWYRQSLGQGPEFLIYFQGTGAADDSGLPNDRFFAVRPEGSVSTLKIQRTERGDSAVYLCASSPTRTSLDEQFFGPGTRLTVL.

This clonotype was seen a few times. The chain couples TRBV30 to TRBJ1-6; D is possibly TRBD1 (6 bases). There are 14 residues in the CDR3. CDR1 is GTSNPN, CDR2 SVGIG, per germline (reference sequence). V lost 0 bases and J lost 10, with 13 bases in between. The CDR3 DNA reads as TGTGCCTGGAGTGTCGGGGGCGGAGGATCACCCCTCCACTTT. It encodes CAWSVGGGGSPLHF.

The V call is TRBV28, the J call TRBJ2-5; 9 bases fit TRBD2. Germline CDR1 and CDR2: MDHEN and SYDVKM. The junction had 9 bases not matched to a gene; V was cut back by 5 bases and J by 5 bases. CDR3 length equals 15 residues. CDR3 DNA sequence: TGTGCCAGCAGTACCCGTTTAGCGGGGGTGGAGACCCAGTACTTC. Amino acid sequence: CASSTRLAGVETQYF.

The chain uses TRBV29-1 and TRBJ2-5; D is possibly TRBD1 (6 bases). Germline V gene sequence: CDR1 SQVTM, CDR2 ANQGSEA. The CDR3 extends over 11 amino acids. The CDR3 sequence is CTVTGPETQYF. As DNA, the CDR3 is TGCACAGTCACAGGGCCAGAGACCCAGTACTTC.

The chain has TRBV20-1 and TRBJ1-4; D is ambiguous. Germline CDR1 DFQATT, CDR2 SNEGSKA (reference sequence). The CDR3 loop spans 14 amino acids. V lost 1 base, J lost 0 bases, and 6 bases lay in between. The CDR3 is CSARVKATNEKLFF. CDR3 DNA sequence: TGCAGTGCTAGAGTGAAGGCAACTAATGAAAAACTGTTTTTT.

This clonotype was found a few times. The CDR3 DNA follows: TGTGCCAGCAGTTTTTGGCAGGCAGAGACCCAGTACTTC. Protein sequence: CASSFWQAETQYF. The chain joins TRBV12-3 or TRBV12-4 to TRBJ2-5; D ambiguous. The CDR3 length is 13 residues. The ends were cut back, 3 bases at V and 4 bases at J, with 9 bases in the middle.

This clonotype was detected ten times or more. This sequence joins TRBV29-1 and TRBJ2-5; D gene unclear. The CDR3 is 10 residues long. V was clipped by 6 bases and J by 5 bases, with 7 bases between them. The germline V gene has CDR1 SQVTM and CDR2 ANQGSEA. Written as DNA, the CDR3 is TGCAGCGTCCTGGGGGAGACCCAGTACTTC. This gives the protein CSVLGETQYF.

The sample holds a few counts of this clonotype. The chain employs TRBV5-1 and TRBJ2-3; D perhaps matches TRBD2 (5 bases). V lost 4 bases to trimming and J lost 2 bases, with 14 bases between them. CDR3 size: 15 residues. Germline V CDR1 and CDR2: SGHRS, YFSETQ. The CDR3 nucleotides are TGCGCCAGCAGCCTCTTAGGGCGGGTCACAGATACGCAGTATTTT. Protein sequence: CASSLLGRVTDTQYF.

This clonotype was seen a few times. This chain uses TRBV4-3 with TRBJ2-5; perhaps TRBD1 as D (5 bases). Per the germline V gene, CDR1 is LGHNA and CDR2 is YSLEER. V dropped 3 bases and J dropped 0 bases, with 17 bases sitting between them. This CDR3 has 17 amino acids. The CDR3 region is CASSQDISLGYQETQYF. DNA for the CDR3: TGCGCCAGCAGCCAGGACATCTCTTTGGGGTACCAAGAGACCCAGTACTTC.

This clonotype appeared a few times. The chain uses TRBV18 and TRBJ2-1; tentatively, D is TRBD2 (6 bases). Germline V gene lookup returns CDR1 KGHSH and CDR2 LQKENI. V lost 4 bases, J lost 8 bases, and 6 bases lay in between. The CDR3 is 11 residues long. CDR3 sequence: CASSRGDEQFF. CDR3 sequence (DNA): TGTGCCAGCTCACGGGGGGATGAGCAGTTCTTC.

The chain joins TRBV5-1 to TRBJ2-1, with 9 bases fitting TRBD1. V shed 4 bases, J shed 6 bases, and the junction held 8 bases outside the gene matches. Germline V gives CDR1 SGHRS, CDR2 YFSETQ. The CDR3 is 15 amino acids. In nucleotides, the CDR3 is TGCGCCAGCAGCCAAGGGACAGGGAATTTCAATGAGCAGTTCTTC. It yields the protein CASSQGTGNFNEQFF.

This clonotype was seen more than once but under ten times. The chain links TRBV4-3 to TRBJ2-1; D uncertain. V lost 0 bases and J lost 5, with 11 bases in between. CDR3 length: 15 residues. Germline assignment: CDR1 LGHNA and CDR2 YSLEER. Here the CDR3 DNA reads TGCGCCAGCAGCCAAGATCGATGGCTAAACAATGAGCAGTTCTTC. This sequence encodes CASSQDRWLNNEQFF.

The DNA of the CDR3 is TGTGCCAGCAGTACAGGGGAGAGGACAGATACGCAGTATTTT. This translates into CASSTGERTDTQYF. This chain links TRBV11-3 with TRBJ2-3; 7 positions agree with TRBD1. Looked up from germline, CDR1 is SGHNT and CDR2 is YENEEA. The trim removed 6 bases at V and 3 bases at J, leaving 6 bases unmatched. CDR3 length equals 14 residues. The full variable domain, rest sourced from reference TRBV11-3 and TRBJ2-3, is EAGVVQSPRYKIIEKKQPVAFWCNPISGHNTLYWYLQNLGQGPELLIRYENEEAVDDSQLPKDRFSAERLKGVDSTLKIQPAELGDSAVYLCASSTGERTDTQYFGPGTRLTVL.

This clonotype was found a few times. The CDR3 nucleotides read TGTGCCAGCAGTGTTGCGGAGGGGGGTAAAAACATTCAGTACTTC. This gives the protein CASSVAEGGKNIQYF. The chain uses TRBV2 and TRBJ2-4; D tentatively reads TRBD1 or TRBD2 (6 bases each). Germline V gene lookup returns CDR1 SNHLY and CDR2 FYNNEI. Trimming removed 4 bases from V and 4 bases from J, with 14 bases in between. This CDR3 spans 15 amino acids.

This chain links TRBV5-1 with TRBJ2-5, with D unclear. V was pared by 5 bases and J by 2 bases, with 4 bases between. This CDR3 spans 11 amino acids. The germline V gene has CDR1 SGHRS and CDR2 YFSETQ. The DNA of the CDR3 is TGCGCCAGCAGAGAACAAGAGACCCAGTACTTC. Translation: CASREQETQYF.

This clonotype was observed a few times. The chain has TRBV5-1 and TRBJ2-3; 7 bases are a match to TRBD2. Germline lookup yields CDR1 SGHRS and CDR2 YFSETQ. The CDR3 consists of 17 residues. After removal of 4 bases from V and 0 bases from J, the junction contained 11 bases not matched to a gene. The CDR3 here is CASSETPSGSSTDTQYF. In DNA form, the CDR3 reads TGCGCCAGCAGCGAGACTCCTAGCGGCTCTAGCACAGATACGCAGTATTTT.

In the case of this clonotype: A much larger clonotype is one base distant, so this may be a read error. The V gene is TRBV7-2, the J gene TRBJ2-7; D assignment may be TRBD1 or TRBD2 (7 bases each). The CDR3 spans 16 residues. V was trimmed by 0 bases and J by 0 bases, leaving 12 bases between them. Looked up from germline, CDR1 is SGHTA and CDR2 is FQGNSA. CDR3 region: CASSLAGGTASYEQYF. The CDR3 DNA follows: TGTGCCAGCAGCTTAGCGGGGGGGACAGCCTCCTACGAGCAGTACTTC.

This clonotype was observed many times. The gene calls are TRBV6-5 and TRBJ2-7; D possibly matches TRBD1 or TRBD2 (5 bases each). Germline V gene sequence: CDR1 MNHEY, CDR2 SVGAGI. This CDR3 has 15 residues. The ends were cut back, 2 bases at V and 0 bases at J, with 11 bases in the middle. This CDR3 reads CASSYGGLGSYEQYF. The CDR3 DNA reads as TGTGCCAGCAGTTACGGGGGATTGGGCTCCTACGAGCAGTACTTC.

This clonotype was seen a handful of times. The chain combines TRBV4-2 with TRBJ2-2, with D perhaps TRBD1 (6 bases). V lost 0 bases to trimming and J lost 6 bases, with 14 bases between them. CDR1 is LGHNA and CDR2 is YNFKEQ in the germline V gene. The CDR3 spans 16 residues. In nucleotides, the CDR3 is TGTGCCAGCAGCCAAGATGGGCCAGGGGATCCCGGGGAGCTGTTTTTT. Its protein is CASSQDGPGDPGELFF.

This chain connects TRBV10-3 to TRBJ2-1; TRBD1 aligns across 9 bases. The J segment lost 9 bases and the V segment lost 2 bases, leaving 8 bases of the junction unmatched. The CDR3 loop spans 15 amino acids. The germline V gene encodes CDR1 ENHRY and CDR2 SYGVKD. The CDR3 sequence: CAISEAGQGFSEQFF. The CDR3 DNA follows: TGTGCCATCAGTGAGGCGGGACAGGGATTCAGTGAGCAGTTCTTC.

This clonotype was counted a few times. The CDR3 spells CSARATQGAEGYTF. CDR3 coding DNA: TGCAGTGCTAGAGCCACGCAGGGGGCGGAGGGCTACACCTTC. This rearrangement joins TRBV20-1 to TRBJ1-2; 8 bases line up with TRBD1. The CDR3 is 14 residues long. CDR1 is DFQATT and CDR2 is SNEGSKA in the germline V gene (reference sequence). V was clipped by 1 base and J by 8 bases; unmatched bases: 9.

About this clonotype: It is likely a read error, because the conserved phenylalanine at the end of the CDR3 is missing. The chain carries TRBV7-2 and TRBJ2-7; 7 nucleotides match TRBD2. The J segment lost 5 bases and the V segment lost 2 bases, leaving 3 bases of the junction unmatched. Germline V gives CDR1 SGHTA, CDR2 FQGNSA. This CDR3 contains 13 residues. In nucleotides, the CDR3 is TGTGCCAGCAGCTTACGGGGGGATAACGAGCAGTACTCC. It yields the protein CASSLRGDNEQYS.

This clonotype was seen at least ten times. The chain uses TRBV9 and TRBJ2-7; maybe TRBD2 (6 bases). There are 14 residues in the CDR3. CDR1 and CDR2 from the germline V gene are SGDLS and YYNGEE. V gave up 0 bases and J gave up 2 bases, with 9 bases separating them. The CDR3 sequence is CASSVASEAYEQYF. The CDR3 DNA reads TGTGCCAGCAGCGTAGCTAGCGAAGCCTACGAGCAGTACTTC.

This clonotype was seen only a few times. The chain joins TRBV10-3 to TRBJ2-7; D is possibly TRBD1 or TRBD2 (5 bases each). Trimming shortened V by 4 bases and J by 6 bases, and 7 bases separated the two germline ends. Germline CDR1 reads ENHRY; CDR2 reads SYGVKD. The CDR3 spans 11 residues. The CDR3 region is CAISGDVEQYF. CDR3 DNA sequence: TGTGCCATCAGTGGGGACGTCGAGCAGTACTTC.

The genes are TRBV9 and TRBJ2-1, with D possibly being TRBD2 (6 bases). The CDR3 totals 16 residues. Trimming shortened V by 0 bases and J by 6 bases, and 16 bases separated the two germline ends. Germline CDR1 is SGDLS and CDR2 is YYNGEE. This chain's CDR3 is CASSVERLAPFNEQFF. CDR3 in DNA: TGTGCCAGCAGCGTAGAACGCCTAGCGCCCTTCAATGAGCAGTTCTTC.

V gene TRBV7-9 combines with J gene TRBJ1-1; TRBD1 matches 7 bases. The germline CDR1 and CDR2 sequences are SEHNR and FQNEAQ (reference sequence). Trimming cost V 0 bases and J 6 bases; bases outside gene matches: 10. The CDR3 runs to 16 residues. The CDR3 loop is CASSLAAGRGRPEAFF. As DNA, the CDR3 is TGTGCCAGCAGCTTAGCAGCGGGCAGGGGGAGGCCTGAAGCTTTCTTT.

J is TRBJ2-1 and V is TRBV5-1; 7 bases agree with TRBD1. This CDR3 comprises 15 residues. V trimming: 0 bases; J trimming: 3 bases; junction bases outside the gene matches: 3. Germline assignment: CDR1 SGHRS and CDR2 YFSETQ. The CDR3 sequence is CASSLAGGDYNEQFF. In DNA form, the CDR3 reads TGCGCCAGCAGCTTGGCAGGGGGAGACTACAATGAGCAGTTCTTC. Together with reference TRBV5-1 and TRBJ2-1, the CDR3 gives the full variable domain: KAGVTQTPRYLIKTRGQQVTLSCSPISGHRSVSWYQQTPGQGLQFLFEYFSETQRNKGNFPGRFSGRQFSNSRSEMNVSTLELGDSALYLCASSLAGGDYNEQFFGPGTRLTVL.

This rearrangement joins TRBV19 to TRBJ1-1; D is undetermined. This CDR3 comprises 12 residues. Per the germline V gene, CDR1 is LNHDA and CDR2 is SQIVND (reference sequence). Deletions cut 0 bases from V and 7 bases from J, with 6 bases between. The CDR3 nucleotides are TGTGCCAGTAGTATAGACAAGGGTGAAGCTTTCTTT. Translating gives CASSIDKGEAFF. The variable domain in full, with the rest retrieved from reference TRBV19 and TRBJ1-1, is DGGITQSPKYLFRKEGQNVTLSCEQNLNHDAMYWYRQDPGQGLRLIYYSQIVNDFQKGDIAEGYSVSREKKESFPLTVTSAQKNPTAFYLCASSIDKGEAFFGQGTRLTVV.

This chain connects TRBV3-1 to TRBJ2-1, with D possibly being TRBD1 (6 bases). Germline CDR1 reads LGHDT; CDR2 reads YNNKEL (reference sequence). V dropped 0 bases and J dropped 3 bases, with 9 bases sitting between them. This CDR3 has 15 amino acids. The CDR3 sequence: CASSQDRDNYNEQFF. In DNA form, the CDR3 reads TGTGCCAGCAGCCAAGATAGGGACAACTACAATGAGCAGTTCTTC.